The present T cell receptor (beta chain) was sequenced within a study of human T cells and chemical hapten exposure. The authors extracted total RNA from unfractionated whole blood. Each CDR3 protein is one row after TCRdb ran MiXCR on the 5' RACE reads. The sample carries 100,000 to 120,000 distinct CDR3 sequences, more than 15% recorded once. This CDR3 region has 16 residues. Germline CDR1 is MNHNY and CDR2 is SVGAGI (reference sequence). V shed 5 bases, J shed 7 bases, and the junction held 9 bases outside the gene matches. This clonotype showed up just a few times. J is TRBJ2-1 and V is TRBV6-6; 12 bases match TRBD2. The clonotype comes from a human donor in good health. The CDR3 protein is CASSQSGTSGQNEQFF. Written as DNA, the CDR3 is TGTGCCAGCAGTCAATCCGGGACTAGCGGGCAGAATGAGCAGTTCTTC.